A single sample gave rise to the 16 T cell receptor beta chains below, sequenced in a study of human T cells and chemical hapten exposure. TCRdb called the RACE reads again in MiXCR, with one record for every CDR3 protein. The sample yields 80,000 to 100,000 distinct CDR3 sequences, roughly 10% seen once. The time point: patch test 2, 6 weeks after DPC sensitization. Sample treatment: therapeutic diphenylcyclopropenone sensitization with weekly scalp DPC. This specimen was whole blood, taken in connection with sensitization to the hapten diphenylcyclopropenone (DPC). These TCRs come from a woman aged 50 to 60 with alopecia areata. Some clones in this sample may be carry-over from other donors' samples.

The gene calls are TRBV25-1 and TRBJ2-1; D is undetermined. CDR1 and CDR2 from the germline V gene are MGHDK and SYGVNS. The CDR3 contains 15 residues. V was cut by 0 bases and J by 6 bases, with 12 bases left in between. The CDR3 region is CASSEYIDPSNEQFF. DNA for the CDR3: TGTGCCAGCAGTGAATATATCGACCCTAGCAATGAGCAGTTCTTC. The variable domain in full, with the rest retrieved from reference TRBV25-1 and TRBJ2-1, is EADIYQTPRYLVIGTGKKITLECSQTMGHDKMYWYQQDPGMELHLIHYSYGVNSTEKGDLSSESTVSRIRTEHFPLTLESARPSHTSQYLCASSEYIDPSNEQFFGPGTRLTVL.

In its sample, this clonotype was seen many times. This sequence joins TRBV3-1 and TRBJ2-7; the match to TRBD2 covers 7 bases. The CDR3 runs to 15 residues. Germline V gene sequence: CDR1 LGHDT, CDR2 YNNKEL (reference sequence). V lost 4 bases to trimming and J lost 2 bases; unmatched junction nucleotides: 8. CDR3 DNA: TGTGCCAGCAGCCGCCCGGGGGGAGCGGCCTACGAGCAGTACTTC. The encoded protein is CASSRPGGAAYEQYF.

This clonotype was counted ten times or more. The CDR3 nucleotides are TGTGCCAGCTCGGTAACCGCAGGGAGCACTGAAGCTTTCTTT. Translated: CASSVTAGSTEAFF. The chain joins TRBV18 to TRBJ1-1, with D perhaps matching TRBD1 (5 bases). The CDR3 is 14 amino acids. The germline V gene encodes CDR1 KGHSH and CDR2 LQKENI. The V and J ends lost 6 bases and 4 bases respectively, with 15 bases between them.

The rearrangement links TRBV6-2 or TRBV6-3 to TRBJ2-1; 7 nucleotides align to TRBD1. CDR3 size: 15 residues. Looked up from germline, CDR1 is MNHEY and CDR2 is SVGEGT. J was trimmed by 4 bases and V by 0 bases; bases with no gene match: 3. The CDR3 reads CASSYSWDRYNEQFF. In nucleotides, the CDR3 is TGTGCCAGCAGTTACTCGTGGGACAGATACAATGAGCAGTTCTTC.

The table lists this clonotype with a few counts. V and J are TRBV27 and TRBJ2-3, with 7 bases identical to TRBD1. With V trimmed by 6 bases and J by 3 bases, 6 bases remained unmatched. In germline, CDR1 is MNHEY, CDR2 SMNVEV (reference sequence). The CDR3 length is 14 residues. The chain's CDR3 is CASRPGQRTDTQYF. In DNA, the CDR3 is TGTGCCAGCAGGCCGGGACAGCGAACAGATACGCAGTATTTT.

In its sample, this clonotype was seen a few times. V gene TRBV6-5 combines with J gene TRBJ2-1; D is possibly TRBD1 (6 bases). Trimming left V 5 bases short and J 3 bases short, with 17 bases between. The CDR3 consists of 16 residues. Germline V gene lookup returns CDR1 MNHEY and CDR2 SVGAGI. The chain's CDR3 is CASSRSRDTIYNEQFF. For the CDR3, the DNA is TGTGCCAGCAGTCGCAGTCGGGACACTATCTACAATGAGCAGTTCTTC.

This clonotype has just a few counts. The CDR3 nucleotides are TGTGCCACCAGCAGAGATAGGTCTAGAGGGGGCCTTCTTACCTACGAGCAGTACTTC. Protein sequence: CATSRDRSRGGLLTYEQYF. The V gene is TRBV15, the J gene TRBJ2-7, with 7 bases fitting TRBD1. CDR3 size: 19 residues. J was trimmed by 2 bases and V by 0 bases; bases with no gene match: 16. Germline V lookup: CDR1 LNHNV, CDR2 YYDKDF (reference sequence).

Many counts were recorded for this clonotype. This chain's CDR3 is CSARDTSGPSYEQYF. CDR3 sequence (DNA): TGCAGTGCTAGGGACACTAGCGGACCCTCCTACGAGCAGTACTTC. J is TRBJ2-7 and V is TRBV20-1; 8 bases match TRBD2. The J segment lost 0 bases and the V segment lost 3 bases, leaving 7 bases of the junction unmatched. The CDR3 consists of 15 residues. Germline V gives CDR1 DFQATT, CDR2 SNEGSKA (reference sequence).

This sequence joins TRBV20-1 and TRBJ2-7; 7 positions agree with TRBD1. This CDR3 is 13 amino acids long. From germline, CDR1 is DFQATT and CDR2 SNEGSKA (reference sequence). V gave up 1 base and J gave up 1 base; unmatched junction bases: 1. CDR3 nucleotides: TGCAGTGCTAGAGTGACAGGGTCCTACGAGCAGTACTTC. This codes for CSARVTGSYEQYF.

CDR3 nucleotides: TGTGCCAGCAGTTCCGGGCCCCCGGGTGGCTATGGCTACACCTTC. Its protein is CASSSGPPGGYGYTF. The chain joins TRBV28 to TRBJ1-2; D ambiguous. Trimming removed 4 bases from V and 4 bases from J, with 16 bases in between. The CDR3 is 15 amino acids. From germline, CDR1 is MDHEN and CDR2 SYDVKM.

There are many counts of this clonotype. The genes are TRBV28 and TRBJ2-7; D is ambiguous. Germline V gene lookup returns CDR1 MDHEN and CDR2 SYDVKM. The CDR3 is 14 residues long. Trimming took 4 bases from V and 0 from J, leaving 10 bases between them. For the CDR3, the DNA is TGTGCCAGCAGTTCCGTAGGCAACTCCTACGAGCAGTACTTC. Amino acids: CASSSVGNSYEQYF.

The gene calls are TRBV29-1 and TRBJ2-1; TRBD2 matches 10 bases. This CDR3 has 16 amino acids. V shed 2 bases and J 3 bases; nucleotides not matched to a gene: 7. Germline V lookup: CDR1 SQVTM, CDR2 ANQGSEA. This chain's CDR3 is CSVEFPWTSGYNEQFF. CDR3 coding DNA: TGCAGCGTTGAATTCCCTTGGACTAGCGGCTACAATGAGCAGTTCTTC.

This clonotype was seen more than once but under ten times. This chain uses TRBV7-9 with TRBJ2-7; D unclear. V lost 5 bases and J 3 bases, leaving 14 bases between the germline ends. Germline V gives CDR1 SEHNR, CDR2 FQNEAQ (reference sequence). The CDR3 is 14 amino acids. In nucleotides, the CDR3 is TGTGCCAGCAGCATCGACATAACGGGCTACGAGCAGTACTTC. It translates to CASSIDITGYEQYF.

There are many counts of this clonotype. The CDR3 spells CASSYRDGLNQPQHF. In DNA form, the CDR3 reads TGTGCCAGCAGTTATCGGGACGGTCTTAATCAGCCCCAGCATTTT. The chain is built from TRBV6-2 or TRBV6-3 and TRBJ1-5; tentative D call: TRBD1 (5 bases). The CDR3 is 15 residues long. CDR1 is MNHEY and CDR2 is SVGEGT in the germline V gene. Trimming removed 3 bases at V and 4 bases at J, with 13 bases between.

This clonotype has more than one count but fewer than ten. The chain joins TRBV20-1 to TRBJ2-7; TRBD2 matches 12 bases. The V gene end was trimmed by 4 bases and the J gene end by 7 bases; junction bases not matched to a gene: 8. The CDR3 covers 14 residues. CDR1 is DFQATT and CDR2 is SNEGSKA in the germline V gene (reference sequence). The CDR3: CSAIRLAGVREQYF. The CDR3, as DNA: TGCAGTGCTATCAGACTAGCGGGAGTGCGGGAGCAGTACTTC.

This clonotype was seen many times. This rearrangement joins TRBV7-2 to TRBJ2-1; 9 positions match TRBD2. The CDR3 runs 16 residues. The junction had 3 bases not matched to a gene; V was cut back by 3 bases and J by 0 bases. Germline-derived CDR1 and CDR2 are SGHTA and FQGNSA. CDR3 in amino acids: CASSLYSGSSYNEQFF. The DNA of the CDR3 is TGTGCCAGCAGCTTGTATAGCGGGAGCTCCTACAATGAGCAGTTCTTC. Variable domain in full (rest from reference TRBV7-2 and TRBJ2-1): GAGVSQSPSNKVTEKGKDVELRCDPISGHTALYWYRQSLGQGLEFLIYFQGNSAPDKSGLPSDRFSAERTGGSVSTLTIQRTQQEDSAVYLCASSLYSGSSYNEQFFGPGTRLTVL.